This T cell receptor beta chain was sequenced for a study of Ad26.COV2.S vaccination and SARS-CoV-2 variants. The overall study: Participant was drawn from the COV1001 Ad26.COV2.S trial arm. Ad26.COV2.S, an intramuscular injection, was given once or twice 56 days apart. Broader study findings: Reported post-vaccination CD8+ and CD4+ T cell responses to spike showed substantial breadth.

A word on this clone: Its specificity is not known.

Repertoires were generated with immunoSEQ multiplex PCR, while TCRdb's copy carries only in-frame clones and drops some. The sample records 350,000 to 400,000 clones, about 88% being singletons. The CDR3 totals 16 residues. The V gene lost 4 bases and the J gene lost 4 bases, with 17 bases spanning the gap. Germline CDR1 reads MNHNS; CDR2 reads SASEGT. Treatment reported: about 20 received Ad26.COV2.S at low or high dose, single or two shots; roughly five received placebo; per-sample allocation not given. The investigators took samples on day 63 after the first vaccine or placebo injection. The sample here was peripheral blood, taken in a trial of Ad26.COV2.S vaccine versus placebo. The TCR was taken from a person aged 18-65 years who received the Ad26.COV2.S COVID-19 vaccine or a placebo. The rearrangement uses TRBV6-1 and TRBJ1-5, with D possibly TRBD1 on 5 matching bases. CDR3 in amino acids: CASSVTGTGSNQPQHF. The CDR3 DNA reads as TGTGCCAGCAGTGTAACCGGGACCGGCAGTAATCAGCCCCAGCATTTT.